The source of this TCR beta chain is a study of blood T cell repertoires in COVID-19. Study in general: Samples came from the United States, Italy and Spain, spanning acute and convalescent COVID-19. From T cells, B-cell-depleted T cells, or PBMCs came the material, which was cDNA or gDNA.

In the source study's methods: How many nucleated cells were present was estimated from reference gene primer amplification. The protocol was immunoSEQ multiplex PCR, while the TCRdb copy is restricted to in-frame clones and leaves out a portion. V, J and clone size reflect that table, while D and trimming were determined from the DNA. The sample has under 150,000 clones, about 83% seen once. This clone has a handful of counts. This CDR3 is built from 16 residues. V gave up 1 base and J gave up 0 bases; unmatched junction bases: 3. CDR1 is SGHRS, CDR2 YFSETQ, per germline. The sequence was collected from a man in his forties with active or convalescent COVID-19. Source material: peripheral blood. This sequence joins TRBV5-1 and TRBJ2-2, with 7 bases aligning to TRBD1. CDR3 bases: TGCGCCAGCAGCTTGACAGGGGACACGAACACCGGGGAGCTGTTTTTT. Its translation: CASSLTGDTNTGELFF. The full variable domain, rest sourced from reference TRBV5-1 and TRBJ2-2, is KAGVTQTPRYLIKTRGQQVTLSCSPISGHRSVSWYQQTPGQGLQFLFEYFSETQRNKGNFPGRFSGRQFSNSRSEMNVSTLELGDSALYLCASSLTGDTNTGELFFGEGSRLTVL.